These 26 T cell receptor beta chains came from one sample sequenced in a study of blood T cell repertoires in COVID-19. Sequenced by immunoSEQ multiplex PCR; TCRdb stores in-frame clones only, minus some. The repertoire holds about 150,000 clones, 80% to 90% seen once, with less than 45% in the top ten. Sequences were obtained from peripheral blood. These receptors came from a middle-aged man who had recovered from COVID-19.

CDR3 sequence (DNA): TGTGCCAGCAGGATGGACAGGGATAACACTGAAGCTTTCTTT. Translating it yields CASRMDRDNTEAFF. The chain couples TRBV7-3 to TRBJ1-1; TRBD1 agrees at 8 bases. Germline-derived CDR1 and CDR2 are SGHTA and FQGTGA. The CDR3 loop spans 14 amino acids. The ends lost 6 bases at V and 2 bases at J; junction bases unmatched: 5.

This chain uses TRBV9 with TRBJ1-2, with a weak D call TRBD1 (5 bases). V lost 1 base, J lost 2 bases, and 12 bases lay in between. The CDR3 covers 15 residues. Germline V CDR1 and CDR2: SGDLS, YYNGEE. CDR3 in DNA: TGTGCCAGCAGCGTATCGCCGGACAAGAACTATGGCTACACCTTC. Protein product: CASSVSPDKNYGYTF.

The V and J genes are TRBV29-1 and TRBJ2-2, with D uncertain. This CDR3 region has 13 residues. V was trimmed by 0 bases and J by 3 bases, leaving 5 bases between them. Germline CDR1 reads SQVTM; CDR2 reads ANQGSEA. CDR3 sequence (DNA): TGCAGCGTTGAAGACACTTACACCGGGGAGCTGTTTTTT. Translated: CSVEDTYTGELFF.

The V gene is TRBV10-1, the J gene TRBJ2-2, with 8 bases fitting TRBD1. V shed 6 bases and J 4 bases; nucleotides not matched to a gene: 7. The CDR3 extends over 15 amino acids. The V gene's germline CDR1 is WNHNN and CDR2 SYGVQD (reference sequence). The chain's CDR3 is CASSERQGSTGELFF. The CDR3 DNA reads TGCGCCAGCAGCGAAAGACAGGGGAGCACCGGGGAGCTGTTTTTT.

This chain joins TRBV25-1 and TRBJ2-2; D is undetermined. Germline values: CDR1 MGHDK, CDR2 SYGVNS. Trimming shortened V by 3 bases and J by 4 bases, and 6 bases separated the two germline ends. This CDR3 comprises 13 residues. The CDR3 bases are TGTGCCAGCAGTGAGGCAGGCACCGGGGAGCTGTTTTTT. Translation: CASSEAGTGELFF.

The chain combines TRBV18 with TRBJ1-3; no clear D gene. The CDR3 contains 15 residues. CDR1 KGHSH and CDR2 LQKENI come from the germline V gene. The ends were cut back, 5 bases at V and 0 bases at J, with 11 bases in the middle. The CDR3 nucleotides read TGTGCCAGCTCATCGCTAGAAACCTCTGGAAACACCATATATTTT. It encodes CASSSLETSGNTIYF. The full variable domain, completed using reference TRBV18 and TRBJ1-3, is NAGVMQNPRHLVRRRGQEARLRCSPMKGHSHVYWYRQLPEEGLKFMVYLQKENIIDESGMPKERFSAEFPKEGPSILRIQQVVRGDSAAYFCASSSLETSGNTIYFGEGSWLTVV.

This clone has only one observation. The J gene is TRBJ2-3, the V gene TRBV5-6; 8 bases align to TRBD2. The CDR3 covers 15 residues. V was pared by 1 base and J by 1 base, with 2 bases of the junction left unmatched. The V gene's germline CDR1 is SGHDT and CDR2 YYEEEE. CDR3 loop: CASSLRGGRTDTQYF. CDR3 coding DNA: TGTGCCAGCAGCTTGCGGGGGGGCCGCACAGATACGCAGTATTTT.

This chain uses TRBV23-1 with TRBJ2-7; D possibly corresponds to TRBD1 (5 bases). TRBV23-1 is an open reading frame whose function is uncertain. The CDR3 loop spans 12 amino acids. Trimming left V 9 bases short and J 2 bases short, with 11 bases between. The CDR3 sequence: CARHEGAYEQYF. The CDR3 DNA reads as TGCGCCAGACACGAAGGGGCCTACGAGCAGTACTTC.

This chain uses TRBV4-2 with TRBJ2-7, with TRBD1 matching 8 bases. The CDR3 sequence is 15 residues long. In germline, CDR1 is LGHNA, CDR2 YNFKEQ. Trimming took 0 bases from V and 2 from J; bases not matched to a gene: 3. The CDR3 DNA reads TGTGCCAGCAGCCAAGAGGGGGACAGGCCCTACGAGCAGTACTTC. Its protein is CASSQEGDRPYEQYF.

The rearrangement links TRBV7-9 to TRBJ2-7, with 11 bases that match TRBD2. The V segment lost 5 bases and the J segment 2 bases; nucleotides outside the gene matches: 5. There are 15 residues in the CDR3. Germline lookup yields CDR1 SEHNR and CDR2 FQNEAQ (reference sequence). In nucleotides, the CDR3 is TGTGCCAGCAGCCAGGGACTAGCGGTAACCTACGAGCAGTACTTC. This encodes CASSQGLAVTYEQYF.

The J gene is TRBJ2-7, the V gene TRBV27; 8 nucleotides agree with TRBD2. J gave up 3 bases and V 6 bases, and 13 bases lay outside the gene matches. The CDR3 is made up of 16 amino acids. Germline V CDR1 and CDR2: MNHEY, SMNVEV (reference sequence). The DNA for the CDR3 is TGTGCCAGCAGCTTCCGACGGCCGGGAGGGGACTACGAGCAGTACTTC. Its translation is CASSFRRPGGDYEQYF.

The rearrangement links TRBV4-2 to TRBJ1-5; D call uncertain. This CDR3 is built from 14 residues. Germline V lookup: CDR1 LGHNA, CDR2 YNFKEQ. V dropped 0 bases and J dropped 2 bases, with 5 bases sitting between them. The CDR3 nucleotides read TGTGCCAGCAGCCAAGATCCAGGCAATCAGCCCCAGCATTTT. Translated, it gives CASSQDPGNQPQHF.

The chain links TRBV19 to TRBJ1-2; D gene ambiguous. From germline, CDR1 is LNHDA and CDR2 SQIVND (reference sequence). The ends were cut back, 5 bases at V and 2 bases at J, with 12 bases in the middle. This CDR3 is 14 amino acids long. The CDR3 reads CASSPGMLNYGYTF. The CDR3 DNA is TGTGCCAGTAGTCCCGGGATGCTCAACTATGGCTACACCTTC.

The genes are TRBV11-3 and TRBJ2-7; the match to TRBD2 covers 10 bases. This CDR3 comprises 15 residues. The germline CDR1 and CDR2 sequences are SGHNT and YENEEA. V dropped 5 bases and J dropped 9; count of bases not matched to a gene: 13. The CDR3 here is CASSPRDLAGARQYF. For the CDR3, the DNA is TGTGCCAGCAGCCCGAGGGACCTAGCGGGGGCCCGGCAGTACTTC.

The chain recombines TRBV7-9 with TRBJ2-7, with 8 bases matching TRBD1. In germline, CDR1 is SEHNR, CDR2 FQNEAQ (reference sequence). The CDR3 contains 16 residues. Trimming cost V 8 bases and J 0 bases; bases outside gene matches: 12. CDR3 DNA: TGTGCCAGCGTCGTTAGTATCAGGGGGCTCTCCTACGAGCAGTACTTC. Its protein product is CASVVSIRGLSYEQYF.

The V and J genes are TRBV6-2 or TRBV6-3 and TRBJ1-2; D possibly corresponds to TRBD1 (5 bases). Germline V gene lookup returns CDR1 MNHEY and CDR2 SVGEGT. Trimming removed 0 bases from V and 0 bases from J, with 11 bases in between. The CDR3 spans 16 residues. The CDR3 spells CASSYSRGKANYGYTF. In nucleotides, the CDR3 is TGTGCCAGCAGTTACTCTCGGGGGAAAGCTAACTATGGCTACACCTTC.

This clone turned up a few times. This chain links TRBV6-5 with TRBJ1-1; D uncertain. The CDR3 contains 14 residues. The V end was cut by 8 bases, the J end by 1 base, with 14 bases between. Looked up from germline, CDR1 is MNHEY and CDR2 is SVGAGI. The CDR3 sequence is CASRRREANTEAFF. CDR3 nucleotides: TGTGCCAGCCGGAGGAGGGAGGCGAACACTGAAGCTTTCTTT.

This clone was seen just once. The V call is TRBV6-5, the J call TRBJ1-1; perhaps TRBD1 as D (5 bases). CDR1 is MNHEY and CDR2 is SVGAGI in the germline V gene. This CDR3 spans 13 amino acids. V dropped 2 bases and J dropped 10 bases, with 14 bases sitting between them. In DNA form, the CDR3 reads TGTGCCAGCAGTTACCCGGGCCGGGGGTCAGCTTTCTTT. It is translated as CASSYPGRGSAFF.

V gene TRBV11-3 combines with J gene TRBJ2-2; TRBD2 matches 7 bases. This CDR3 contains 16 residues. Germline loops: CDR1 SGHNT, CDR2 YENEEA. The V and J ends lost 6 bases and 3 bases, in that order; junction bases with no gene match: 10. The CDR3 region has the DNA TGTGCCAGCAGACGAAAAGGGAGGGAGGACACCGGGGAGCTGTTTTTT. Encoded protein: CASRRKGREDTGELFF.

There are many counts of this clone. The chain employs TRBV30 and TRBJ2-2, with 8 bases identical to TRBD2. V was pared by 3 bases and J by 5 bases, with 2 bases of the junction left unmatched. CDR1 and CDR2 from the germline V gene are GTSNPN and SVGIG (reference sequence). The CDR3 extends over 13 amino acids. The CDR3 sequence is CAWRLAGTGELFF. CDR3 nucleotide sequence: TGTGCCTGGAGGTTAGCGGGAACCGGGGAGCTGTTTTTT. Full variable domain (remainder filled in from reference TRBV30 and TRBJ2-2): SQTIHQWPATLVQPVGSPLSLECTVEGTSNPNLYWYRQAAGRGLQLLFYSVGIGQISSEVPQNLSASRPQDRQFILSSKKLLLSDSGFYLCAWRLAGTGELFFGEGSRLTVL.

This chain uses TRBV9 with TRBJ1-1; no clear D gene. V lost 3 bases, J lost 3 bases, and 12 bases lay in between. The CDR3 is 14 amino acids. The germline CDR1 and CDR2 sequences are SGDLS and YYNGEE. The CDR3 is CASSAGWHDTEAFF. The CDR3 DNA reads as TGTGCCAGCAGCGCCGGGTGGCATGACACTGAAGCTTTCTTT.

The chain carries TRBV9 and TRBJ1-3, with D possibly matching TRBD1 (5 bases). With 3 bases removed from V and 0 bases from J, the gap between germline ends came to 13 bases. There are 16 residues in the CDR3. Germline assignment: CDR1 SGDLS and CDR2 YYNGEE. DNA of the CDR3: TGTGCCAGCAGCGCTGATACAGGAGACTCTGGAAACACCATATATTTT. Translation: CASSADTGDSGNTIYF.

J is TRBJ2-1 and V is TRBV6-5; tentative D call: TRBD1 (7 bases). CDR1 and CDR2 (germline): MNHEY, SVGAGI. This CDR3 is 14 amino acids long. Trimming stripped 5 bases from V and 0 bases from J, with 8 bases between. The DNA of the CDR3 is TGTGCCAGCAGTCAGGGGGGCTCCTACAATGAGCAGTTCTTC. Its translation is CASSQGGSYNEQFF.

The chain couples TRBV5-1 to TRBJ2-7; 9 bases align to TRBD1. The V gene end was trimmed by 4 bases and the J gene end by 2 bases; junction bases not matched to a gene: 10. Germline V gene lookup returns CDR1 SGHRS and CDR2 YFSETQ. This CDR3 spans 16 amino acids. The CDR3 loop is CASSLRPGQGTYEQYF. CDR3 bases: TGCGCCAGCAGCCTCCGTCCGGGACAGGGTACCTACGAGCAGTACTTC.

A word on this clone: At one boundary the junction diverges from the germline segment, which might be a read error. The chain combines TRBV7-9 with TRBJ2-7; 11 bases line up with TRBD1. Per the germline V gene, CDR1 is SEHNR and CDR2 is FQNEAQ (reference sequence). There are 12 residues in the CDR3. The CDR3 nucleotides are TGTGCCAGCAGCCGGACAGGGGGCTTTGTCAACTTC. Its translation is CASSRTGGFVNF.

The V call is TRBV7-3, the J call TRBJ2-3, with 9 bases identical to TRBD2. V lost 0 bases to trimming and J lost 4 bases; unmatched junction nucleotides: 2. CDR3 length: 15 amino acids. Looked up from germline, CDR1 is SGHTA and CDR2 is FQGTGA. DNA for the CDR3: TGTGCCAGCAGCTTAACGTTAGCGGGGGCAGATACGCAGTATTTT. Translated, it gives CASSLTLAGADTQYF.